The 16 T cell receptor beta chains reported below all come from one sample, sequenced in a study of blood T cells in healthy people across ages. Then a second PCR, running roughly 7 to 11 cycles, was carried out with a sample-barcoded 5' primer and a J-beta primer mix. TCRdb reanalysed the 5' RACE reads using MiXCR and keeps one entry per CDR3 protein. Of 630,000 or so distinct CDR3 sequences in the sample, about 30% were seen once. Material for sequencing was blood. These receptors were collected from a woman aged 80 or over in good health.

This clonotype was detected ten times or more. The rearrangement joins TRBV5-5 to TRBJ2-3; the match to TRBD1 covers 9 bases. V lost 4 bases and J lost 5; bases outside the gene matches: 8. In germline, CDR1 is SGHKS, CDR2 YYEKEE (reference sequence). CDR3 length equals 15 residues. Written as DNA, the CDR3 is TGTGCCAGCAGCCCCGGGACAGGGCGCGTAGATACGCAGTATTTT. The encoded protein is CASSPGTGRVDTQYF.

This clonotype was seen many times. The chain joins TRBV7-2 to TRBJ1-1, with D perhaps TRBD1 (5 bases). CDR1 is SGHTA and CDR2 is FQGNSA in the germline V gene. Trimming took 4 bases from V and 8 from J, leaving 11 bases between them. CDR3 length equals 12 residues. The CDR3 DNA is TGTGCCAGCAGCTCCGTGTGGGGGGAAGCTTTCTTT. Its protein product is CASSSVWGEAFF.

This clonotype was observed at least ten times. The CDR3 spells CASRDSSNYGYTF. The CDR3 DNA sequence: TGTGCCAGCAGGGACAGCTCTAACTATGGCTACACCTTC. V gene TRBV11-2 combines with J gene TRBJ1-2; perhaps TRBD1 as D (6 bases). The germline gives CDR1 SGHAT, CDR2 FQNNGV. Trimming cost V 6 bases and J 0 bases, with 8 bases left between them. This CDR3 has 13 amino acids.

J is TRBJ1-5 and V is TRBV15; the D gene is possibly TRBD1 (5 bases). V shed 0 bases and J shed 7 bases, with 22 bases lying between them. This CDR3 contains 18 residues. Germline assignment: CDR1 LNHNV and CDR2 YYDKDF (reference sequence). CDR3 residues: CATSREGTGRWGGQPQHF. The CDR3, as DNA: TGTGCCACCAGCAGAGAGGGGACCGGAAGGTGGGGGGGACAGCCCCAGCATTTT.

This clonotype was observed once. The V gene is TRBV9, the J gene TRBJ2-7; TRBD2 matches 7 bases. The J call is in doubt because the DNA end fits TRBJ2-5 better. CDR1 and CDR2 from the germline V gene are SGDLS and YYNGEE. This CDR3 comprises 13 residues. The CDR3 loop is CASSVEGGETQYF. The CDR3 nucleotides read TGTGCCAGCAGCGTAGAGGGAGGGGAGACCCAGTACTTC.

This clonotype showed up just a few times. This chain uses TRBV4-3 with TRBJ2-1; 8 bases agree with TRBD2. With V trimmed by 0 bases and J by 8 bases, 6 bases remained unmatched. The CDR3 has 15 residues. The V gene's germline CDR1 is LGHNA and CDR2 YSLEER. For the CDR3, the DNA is TGCGCCAGCAGCCAAGATTCGGGGGGGCGGGATGAGCAGTTCTTC. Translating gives CASSQDSGGRDEQFF.

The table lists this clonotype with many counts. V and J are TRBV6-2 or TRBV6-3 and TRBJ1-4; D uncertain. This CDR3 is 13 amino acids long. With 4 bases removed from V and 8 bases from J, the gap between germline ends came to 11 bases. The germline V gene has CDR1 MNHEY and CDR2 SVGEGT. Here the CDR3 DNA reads TGTGCCAGCAGTTGGGTCGAGGGCGAAAAACTGTTTTTT. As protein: CASSWVEGEKLFF.

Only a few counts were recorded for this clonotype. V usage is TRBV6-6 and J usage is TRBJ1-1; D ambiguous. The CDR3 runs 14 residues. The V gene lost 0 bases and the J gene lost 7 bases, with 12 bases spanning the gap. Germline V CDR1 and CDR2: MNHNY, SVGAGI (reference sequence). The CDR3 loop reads CASSYSNTRNEAFF. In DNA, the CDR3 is TGTGCCAGCAGTTACTCGAACACCCGGAATGAAGCTTTCTTT.

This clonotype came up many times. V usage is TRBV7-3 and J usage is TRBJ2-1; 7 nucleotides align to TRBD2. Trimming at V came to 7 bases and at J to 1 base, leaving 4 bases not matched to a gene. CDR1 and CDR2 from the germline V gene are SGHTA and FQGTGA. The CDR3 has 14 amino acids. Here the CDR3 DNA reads TGTGCCAGCACCTTGGGAGGGTCCTACAATGAGCAGTTCTTC. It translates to CASTLGGSYNEQFF.

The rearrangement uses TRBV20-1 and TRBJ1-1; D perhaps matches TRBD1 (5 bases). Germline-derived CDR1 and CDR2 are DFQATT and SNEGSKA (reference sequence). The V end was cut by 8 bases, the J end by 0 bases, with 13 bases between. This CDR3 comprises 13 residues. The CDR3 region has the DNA TGCAGTTGGAGGGGAGGGTTGAACACTGAAGCTTTCTTT. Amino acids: CSWRGGLNTEAFF.

CDR3 sequence (DNA): TGTGCCAGCAGCCGCCTGGGGGCTAGCGGCACAGATACGCAGTATTTT. Its translation: CASSRLGASGTDTQYF. The V call is TRBV4-2, the J call TRBJ2-3; either TRBD1 or TRBD2 may supply D (6 bases each). CDR3 length: 16 amino acids. Germline values: CDR1 LGHNA, CDR2 YNFKEQ. Trimming pared 4 bases from V and 1 base from J, leaving 15 bases between.

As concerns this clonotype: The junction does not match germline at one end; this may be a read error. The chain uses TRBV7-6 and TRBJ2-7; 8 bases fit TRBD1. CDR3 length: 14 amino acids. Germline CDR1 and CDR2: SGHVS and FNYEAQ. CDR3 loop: CASSPRQGPYERYF. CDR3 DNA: TGTGCCAGCAGCCCGCGACAGGGGCCGTACGAGCGGTACTTC.

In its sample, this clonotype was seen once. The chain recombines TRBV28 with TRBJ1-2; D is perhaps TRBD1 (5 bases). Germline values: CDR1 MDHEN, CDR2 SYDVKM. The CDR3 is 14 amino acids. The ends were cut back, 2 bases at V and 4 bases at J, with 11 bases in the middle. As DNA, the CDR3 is TGTGCCAGCAGTTTAACCGACAGTCTCTATGGCTACACCTTC. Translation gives CASSLTDSLYGYTF.

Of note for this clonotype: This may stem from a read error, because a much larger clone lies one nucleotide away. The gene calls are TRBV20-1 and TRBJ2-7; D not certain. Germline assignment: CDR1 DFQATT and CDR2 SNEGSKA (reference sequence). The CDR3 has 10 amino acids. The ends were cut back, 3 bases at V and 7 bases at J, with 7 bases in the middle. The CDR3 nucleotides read TGCAGTGCTAGTCACAATGAGCAGTACTTC. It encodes CSASHNEQYF.

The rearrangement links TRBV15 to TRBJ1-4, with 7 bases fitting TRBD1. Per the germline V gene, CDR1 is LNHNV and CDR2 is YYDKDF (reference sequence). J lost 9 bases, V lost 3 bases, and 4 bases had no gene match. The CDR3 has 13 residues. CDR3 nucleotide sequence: TGTGCCACCAGCAGCGGGACAGCTAAAAAACTGTTTTTT. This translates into CATSSGTAKKLFF.

This CDR3 reads CASSAAGTSGYEQYF. Here the CDR3 DNA reads TGCGCCAGCAGCGCTGCCGGGACTAGCGGTTACGAGCAGTACTTC. The rearrangement joins TRBV5-1 to TRBJ2-7; 11 bases map to TRBD2. CDR1 and CDR2 (germline): SGHRS, YFSETQ. The J segment lost 4 bases and the V segment lost 4 bases, leaving 7 bases of the junction unmatched. The CDR3 has 15 residues.